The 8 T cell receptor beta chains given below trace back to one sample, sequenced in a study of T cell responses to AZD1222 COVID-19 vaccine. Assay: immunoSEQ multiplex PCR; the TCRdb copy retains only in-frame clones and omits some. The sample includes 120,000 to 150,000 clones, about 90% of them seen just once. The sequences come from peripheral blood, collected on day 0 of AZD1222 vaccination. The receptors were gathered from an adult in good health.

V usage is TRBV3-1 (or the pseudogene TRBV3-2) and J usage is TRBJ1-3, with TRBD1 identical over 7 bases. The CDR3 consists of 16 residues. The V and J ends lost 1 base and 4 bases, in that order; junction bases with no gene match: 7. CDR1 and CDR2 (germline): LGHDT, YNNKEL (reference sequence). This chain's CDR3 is CASSQAQGGSGNTIYF. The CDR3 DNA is TGTGCCAGCAGCCAAGCCCAGGGGGGGAGCGGAAACACCATATATTTT.

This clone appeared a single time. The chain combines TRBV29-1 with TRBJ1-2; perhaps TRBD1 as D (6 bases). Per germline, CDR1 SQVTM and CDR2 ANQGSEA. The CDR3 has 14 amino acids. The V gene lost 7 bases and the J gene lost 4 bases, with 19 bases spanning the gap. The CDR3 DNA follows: TGCAGCGCAGGGGTGGGGGGTTTCTCCTATGGCTACACCTTC. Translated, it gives CSAGVGGFSYGYTF.

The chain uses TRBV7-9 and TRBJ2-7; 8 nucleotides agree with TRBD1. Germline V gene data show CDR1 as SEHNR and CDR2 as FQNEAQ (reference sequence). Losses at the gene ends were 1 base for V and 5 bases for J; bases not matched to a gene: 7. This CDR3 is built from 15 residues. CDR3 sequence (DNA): TGTGCCAGCAGCTTAGAGGGCAGGGGGCTCGACGAGCAGTACTTC. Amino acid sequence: CASSLEGRGLDEQYF.

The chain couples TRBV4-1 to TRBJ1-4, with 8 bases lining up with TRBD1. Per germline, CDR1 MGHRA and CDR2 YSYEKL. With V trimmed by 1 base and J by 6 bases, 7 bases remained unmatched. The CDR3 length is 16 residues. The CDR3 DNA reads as TGCGCCAGCAGCCAAGGACCGCAGGGGGCGGATGAAAAACTGTTTTTT. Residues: CASSQGPQGADEKLFF.

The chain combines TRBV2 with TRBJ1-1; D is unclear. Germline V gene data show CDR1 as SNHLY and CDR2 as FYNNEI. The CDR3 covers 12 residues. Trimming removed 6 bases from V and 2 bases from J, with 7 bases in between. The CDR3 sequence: CASRGTNTEAFF. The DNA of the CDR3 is TGTGCCAGCAGGGGCACCAACACTGAAGCTTTCTTT.

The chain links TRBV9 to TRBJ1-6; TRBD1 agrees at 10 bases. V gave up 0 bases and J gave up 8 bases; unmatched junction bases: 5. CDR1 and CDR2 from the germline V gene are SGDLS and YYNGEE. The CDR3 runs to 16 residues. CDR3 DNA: TGTGCCAGCAGCGTAGCCCCCGGGACAGGGGATTCACCCCTCCACTTT. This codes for CASSVAPGTGDSPLHF.

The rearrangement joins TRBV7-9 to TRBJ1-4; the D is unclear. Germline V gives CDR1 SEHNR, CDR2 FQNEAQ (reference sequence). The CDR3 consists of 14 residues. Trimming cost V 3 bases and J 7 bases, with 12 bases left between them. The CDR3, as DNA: TGTGCCAGCAGCTTGCTCCGCGCAGGTGAAAAACTGTTTTTT. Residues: CASSLLRAGEKLFF.

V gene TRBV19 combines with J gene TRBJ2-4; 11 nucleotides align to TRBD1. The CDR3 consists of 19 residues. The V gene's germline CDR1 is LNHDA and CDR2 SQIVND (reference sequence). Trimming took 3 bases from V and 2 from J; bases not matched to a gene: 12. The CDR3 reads CASSMAGQGVGGTKNIQYF. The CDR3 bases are TGTGCCAGTAGTATGGCGGGACAGGGGGTGGGAGGAACCAAAAACATTCAGTACTTC. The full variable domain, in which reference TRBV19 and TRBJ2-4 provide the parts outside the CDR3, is DGGITQSPKYLFRKEGQNVTLSCEQNLNHDAMYWYRQDPGQGLRLIYYSQIVNDFQKGDIAEGYSVSREKKESFPLTVTSAQKNPTAFYLCASSMAGQGVGGTKNIQYFGAGTRLSVL.